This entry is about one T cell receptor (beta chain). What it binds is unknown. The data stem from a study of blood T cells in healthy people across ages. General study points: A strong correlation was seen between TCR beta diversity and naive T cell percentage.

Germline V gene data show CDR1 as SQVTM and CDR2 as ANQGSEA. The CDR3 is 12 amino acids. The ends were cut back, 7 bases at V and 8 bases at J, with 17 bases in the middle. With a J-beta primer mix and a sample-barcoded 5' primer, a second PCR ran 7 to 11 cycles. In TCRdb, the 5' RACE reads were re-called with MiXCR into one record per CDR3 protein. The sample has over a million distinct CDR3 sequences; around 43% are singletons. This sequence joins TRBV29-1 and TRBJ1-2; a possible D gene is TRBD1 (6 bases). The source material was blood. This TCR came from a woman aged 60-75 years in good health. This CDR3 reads CSAIDQGRGYTF. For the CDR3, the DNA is TGCAGCGCTATCGACCAGGGGAGGGGCTACACCTTC.